Listed below are T cell receptor beta chains from one sample, sequenced in a study of post-analysis software for immune sequencing data. One entry per CDR3 protein results from TCRdb running MiXCR on the PCR reads. Among around 180,000 distinct CDR3 sequences listed, around 30% were seen once. The sequenced sample was blood. Receptors originate from a girl aged 10 to 17 with multiple sclerosis. Each CDR3 is given with its conserved first and last residue. D genes are given only for firm matches. Only some rows state a clone size, as once, few, many or a class for expanded clones.

abundance: -; j_gene: TRBJ2-1; d_gene: TRBD2; len: 20; v_gene: TRBV5-1; CDR3aa: CASSLGLAGYLGRSYNEQFF; CDR3nt: TGCGCCAGCAGCTTGGGACTAGCGGGCTACCTTGGACGCTCCTACAATGAGCAGTTCTTC
abundance: few; j_gene: TRBJ1-2; d_gene: -; len: 16; v_gene: TRBV9; CDR3aa: CASSVERGHSLYGYTF; CDR3nt: TGTGCCAGCAGCGTAGAGAGAGGGCACAGCCTTTATGGCTACACCTTC
abundance: many; j_gene: TRBJ2-5; d_gene: -; len: 15; v_gene: TRBV9; CDR3aa: CASSVLNGYQETQYF; CDR3nt: TGTGCCAGCAGCGTACTGAATGGGTACCAAGAGACCCAGTACTTC
abundance: -; j_gene: TRBJ2-5; d_gene: TRBD2; len: 20; v_gene: TRBV5-1; CDR3aa: CASSLSISSGGYVDQETQYF; CDR3nt: TGCGCCAGCAGCTTAAGTATTTCTAGCGGGGGGTACGTAGACCAAGAGACCCAGTACTTC
abundance: few; j_gene: TRBJ1-4; d_gene: -; len: 13; v_gene: TRBV30; CDR3aa: CAWSMGGNEKLFF; CDR3nt: TGTGCCTGGAGTATGGGGGGGAATGAAAAACTGTTTTTT
abundance: many; j_gene: TRBJ2-6; d_gene: -; len: 12; v_gene: TRBV3-1; CDR3aa: CASSTRREDLTF; CDR3nt: TGTGCCAGCAGCACCCGGAGAGAAGACCTGACTTTC
abundance: few; j_gene: TRBJ1-2; d_gene: TRBD1; len: 18; v_gene: TRBV12-3/TRBV12-4; CDR3aa: CASSPFSIPGQGVGGYTF; CDR3nt: TGTGCCAGCAGCCCGTTTTCTATTCCGGGACAGGGTGTCGGTGGCTACACCTTC
abundance: -; j_gene: TRBJ2-1; d_gene: -; len: 15; v_gene: TRBV21-1; CDR3aa: CASSGGLVGGNEQFF; CDR3nt: TGTGCCAGCAGCGGGGGACTAGTGGGAGGGAATGAGCAGTTCTTC
abundance: -; j_gene: TRBJ1-4; d_gene: -; len: 15; v_gene: TRBV20-1; CDR3aa: CSARDLGRDNEKLFF; CDR3nt: TGCAGTGCTAGAGATCTTGGGAGGGACAATGAAAAACTGTTTTTT
abundance: many; j_gene: TRBJ2-3; d_gene: -; len: 11; v_gene: TRBV24-1; CDR3aa: CATSDRDTQYF; CDR3nt: TGTGCCACCAGTGATCGGGATACGCAGTATTTT
abundance: many; j_gene: TRBJ2-1; d_gene: -; len: 16; v_gene: TRBV7-2; CDR3aa: CASSLGGAGGLGEQFF; CDR3nt: TGTGCCAGCAGCTTAGGAGGAGCAGGGGGGTTGGGTGAGCAGTTCTTC
abundance: few; j_gene: TRBJ1-1; d_gene: -; len: 13; v_gene: TRBV7-8; CDR3aa: CASQRVVGAEAFF; CDR3nt: TGTGCCAGCCAAAGAGTAGTTGGAGCTGAAGCTTTCTTT
abundance: few; j_gene: TRBJ2-3; d_gene: TRBD2; len: 14; v_gene: TRBV12-3/TRBV12-4; CDR3aa: CASSWTSGGDTQYF; CDR3nt: TGTGCCAGCAGTTGGACTAGCGGCGGAGATACGCAGTATTTT
abundance: once; j_gene: TRBJ1-2; d_gene: -; len: 16; v_gene: TRBV19; CDR3aa: CASSPGRIRGNYGYTF; CDR3nt: TGTGCCAGTAGCCCTGGACGGATTCGGGGTAACTATGGCTACACCTTC
abundance: -; j_gene: TRBJ2-1; d_gene: -; len: 14; v_gene: TRBV5-1; CDR3aa: CASSPLGPYNEQFF; CDR3nt: TGCGCCAGCAGCCCACTGGGGCCTTACAATGAGCAGTTCTTC
abundance: -; j_gene: TRBJ1-1; d_gene: -; len: 16; v_gene: TRBV6-5; CDR3aa: CASSGTGVRLSTEAFF; CDR3nt: TGTGCCAGCAGCGGGACCGGAGTGAGATTGAGCACTGAAGCTTTCTTT
abundance: many; j_gene: TRBJ2-7; d_gene: TRBD1; len: 13; v_gene: TRBV6-5; CDR3aa: CATKQGDRYEQYF; CDR3nt: TGTGCCACTAAACAGGGGGATCGGTACGAGCAGTACTTC
abundance: many; j_gene: TRBJ2-5; d_gene: -; len: 14; v_gene: TRBV27; CDR3aa: CASSSGVTQETQYF; CDR3nt: TGTGCCAGCAGTTCCGGTGTCACCCAAGAGACCCAGTACTTC
abundance: -; j_gene: TRBJ1-5; d_gene: TRBD1; len: 15; v_gene: TRBV5-1; CDR3aa: CASSPWTGGDQPQHF; CDR3nt: TGCGCCAGCAGCCCGTGGACAGGGGGAGATCAGCCCCAGCATTTT
abundance: many; j_gene: TRBJ2-3; d_gene: -; len: 15; v_gene: TRBV9; CDR3aa: CASSAKRVPQDTQYF; CDR3nt: TGTGCCAGCAGCGCCAAGCGGGTCCCCCAAGATACGCAGTATTTT
abundance: many; j_gene: TRBJ2-5; d_gene: -; len: 14; v_gene: TRBV2; CDR3aa: CASSGLLGRETQYF; CDR3nt: TGTGCCAGCAGCGGGTTATTAGGGAGAGAGACCCAGTACTTC
abundance: once; j_gene: TRBJ2-1; d_gene: -; len: 10; v_gene: TRBV20-1; CDR3aa: CSQGIDEQFF; CDR3nt: TGCAGTCAGGGGATCGATGAGCAGTTCTTC
abundance: -; j_gene: TRBJ2-5; d_gene: -; len: 15; v_gene: TRBV7-2; CDR3aa: CASSLRASIQETQYF; CDR3nt: TGTGCCAGCAGCTTACGGGCGTCCATTCAAGAGACCCAGTACTTC
abundance: -; j_gene: TRBJ2-7; d_gene: -; len: 16; v_gene: TRBV3-1; CDR3aa: CASSQDGGSWSYEQYF; CDR3nt: TGTGCCAGCAGCCAAGATGGGGGGTCCTGGTCCTACGAGCAGTACTTC
abundance: many; j_gene: TRBJ2-1; d_gene: TRBD1; len: 16; v_gene: TRBV20-1; CDR3aa: CSAMGQGGVPSNEQFF; CDR3nt: TGCAGTGCTATGGGACAGGGAGGGGTACCTAGCAATGAGCAGTTCTTC
abundance: few; j_gene: TRBJ2-1; d_gene: -; len: 17; v_gene: TRBV11-2; CDR3aa: CANNLDHGGSSYNEQFF; CDR3nt: TGTGCCAACAACTTAGATCATGGGGGTAGCTCCTACAATGAGCAGTTCTTC
abundance: many; j_gene: TRBJ1-6; d_gene: -; len: 14; v_gene: TRBV12-3/TRBV12-4; CDR3aa: CASGGGLPNSPLHF; CDR3nt: TGTGCCAGTGGGGGCGGACTCCCCAATTCACCCCTCCACTTT